This TCR beta chain was retrieved from a study of T cell changes during pregnancy in multiple sclerosis. Germline CDR1 reads MGHRA; CDR2 reads YSYEKL. V gave up 0 bases and J gave up 6 bases; unmatched junction bases: 7. This CDR3 region has 15 residues. Sequencing used immunoSEQ multiplex PCR; TCRdb keeps in-frame clones, though not all of them. The sample shows roughly 52,000 clones, around 94% of them seen only once. This TCR was recovered from a female donor with multiple sclerosis, enrolled in a pregnancy study. The V gene is TRBV4-1, the J gene TRBJ2-7; TRBD1 agrees at 8 bases. The starting material was CD8+ T cells from peripheral blood mononuclear cells, obtained in the third trimester of pregnancy. The CDR3 DNA reads as TGCGCCAGCAGCCAAGACAGACAGGGGATGGGCGAGCAGTACTTC. Translating it yields CASSQDRQGMGEQYF.